These 23 T cell receptor beta chains share one sample of origin, sequenced in a study of cytomegalovirus exposure and HLA in healthy donors. The study ran its PCR with 60 Vbeta and 13 Jbeta primers. Measured with immunoSEQ multiplex PCR; TCRdb has only the in-frame clones, and not every one. The table shows approximately 150,000 clones, with 65% to 85% occurring only once. What was sequenced was PBMCs. The source of these receptors is a woman between 25 and 40 years old in good health and CMV-seropositive.

The rearrangement uses TRBV11-2 and TRBJ2-7; 7 bases match TRBD1. This CDR3 is built from 15 residues. Germline CDR1 reads SGHAT; CDR2 reads FQNNGV. With 6 bases clipped from V and 7 bases from J, the junction kept 15 bases outside the gene matches. The CDR3 DNA is TGTGCCAGCAGACGGGTTGGGGCAGGGGGTGAGGAGCAGTACTTC. Protein: CASRRVGAGGEEQYF.

V is TRBV18 and J is TRBJ1-2; D not resolved. V gave up 5 bases and J gave up 3 bases, with 19 bases separating them. Germline values: CDR1 KGHSH, CDR2 LQKENI. The CDR3 covers 16 residues. The CDR3 DNA sequence: TGTGCCAGCTCATCCTCCGAGGTCGCCAACTACTATGGCTACACCTTC. Translation: CASSSSEVANYYGYTF.

The rearrangement links TRBV28 to TRBJ2-7, with D tentatively TRBD1 (6 bases). Looked up from germline, CDR1 is MDHEN and CDR2 is SYDVKM. CDR3 length equals 15 residues. Trimming shortened V by 4 bases and J by 5 bases, and 18 bases separated the two germline ends. The CDR3 loop is CASSSGTLAGHEQYF. The CDR3 coding sequence is TGTGCCAGCAGTTCCGGGACATTGGCGGGCCACGAGCAGTACTTC.

CDR3 nucleotide sequence: TGTGCCAGCAGTGGGGACTTGACAGGGTACGAGCAGTACTTC. The encoded protein is CASSGDLTGYEQYF. The chain combines TRBV2 with TRBJ2-7; D might be TRBD1 (7 bases). Between the trimmed V and J ends, which lost 4 bases and 4 bases, there was a span of 14 bases. Germline V lookup: CDR1 SNHLY, CDR2 FYNNEI. This CDR3 is 14 amino acids long.

CDR3 region: CASSPSGGAWRADTQYF. The CDR3 coding sequence is TGTGCCAGCAGCCCTAGCGGGGGGGCTTGGAGGGCAGATACGCAGTATTTT. The V and J genes are TRBV7-2 and TRBJ2-3, with 12 positions matching TRBD2. The V and J ends lost 5 bases and 4 bases, in that order; junction bases with no gene match: 10. The V gene's germline CDR1 is SGHTA and CDR2 FQGNSA. The CDR3 covers 17 residues.

The chain recombines TRBV10-3 with TRBJ2-1, with TRBD2 matching 8 bases. The CDR3 consists of 11 residues. Per the germline V gene, CDR1 is ENHRY and CDR2 is SYGVKD. V was pared by 11 bases and J by 10 bases, with 7 bases of the junction left unmatched. CDR3 bases: TGTGCCGTCGGGACTAGACACGAGCAGTTCTTC. It yields the protein CAVGTRHEQFF.

This clone was counted only a few times. The rearrangement uses TRBV10-3 and TRBJ1-5, with 7 bases aligning to TRBD1. CDR1 and CDR2 (germline): ENHRY, SYGVKD. Unmatched junction bases numbered 8, after V lost 7 bases and J lost 2 bases. This CDR3 contains 15 residues. CDR3 loop: CAIKGPTGGNQPQHF. Here the CDR3 DNA reads TGTGCCATCAAAGGCCCAACAGGGGGCAATCAGCCCCAGCATTTT.

The gene calls are TRBV5-4 and TRBJ2-7, with 9 bases that match TRBD1. V lost 6 bases and J lost 4; bases outside the gene matches: 8. The CDR3 totals 14 residues. Germline loops: CDR1 SGHNT, CDR2 YYREEE (reference sequence). Here the CDR3 reads CASNPGQGRYEQYF. As DNA, the CDR3 is TGTGCCAGCAACCCGGGACAGGGTCGGTACGAGCAGTACTTC.

This clone was seen only a few times. The rearrangement uses TRBV6-6 and TRBJ1-3; the D gene is possibly TRBD1 (6 bases). The CDR3 loop spans 13 amino acids. The V end was cut by 6 bases, the J end by 3 bases, with 9 bases between. Germline V gene lookup returns CDR1 MNHNY and CDR2 SVGAGI (reference sequence). CDR3 region: CASRKQGGNTIYF. The CDR3 coding sequence is TGTGCCAGCAGAAAACAGGGTGGAAACACCATATATTTT.

The V gene is TRBV6-5, the J gene TRBJ1-5; no firm D call. The CDR3 runs 13 residues. Germline loops: CDR1 MNHEY, CDR2 SVGAGI. Trimming removed 6 bases from V and 5 bases from J, with 11 bases in between. The chain's CDR3 is CASRVTADQPQHF. The CDR3 coding sequence is TGTGCCAGCAGGGTTACAGCGGATCAGCCCCAGCATTTT.

This clone was picked up a small number of times. The chain is built from TRBV5-1 and TRBJ2-1, with 12 bases that match TRBD1. This CDR3 spans 15 amino acids. With 4 bases clipped from V and 8 bases from J, the junction kept 7 bases outside the gene matches. CDR1 is SGHRS, CDR2 YFSETQ, per germline. The CDR3 region is CASSLSGTGGDEQFF. In DNA form, the CDR3 reads TGCGCCAGCAGCCTTTCCGGGACAGGGGGCGATGAGCAGTTCTTC.

This chain joins TRBV6-4 and TRBJ2-3; 9 nucleotides align to TRBD2. The germline V gene has CDR1 MRHNA and CDR2 SNTAGT. V trimming: 3 bases; J trimming: 4 bases; junction bases outside the gene matches: 2. The CDR3 extends over 14 amino acids. The CDR3 DNA is TGTGCCAGCAGTGAGGGACTAGCAGCAGATACGCAGTATTTT. It is translated as CASSEGLAADTQYF.

The genes are TRBV29-1 and TRBJ2-3; TRBD2 matches 9 bases. The germline V gene has CDR1 SQVTM and CDR2 ANQGSEA. This CDR3 is 16 amino acids long. The junction had 16 bases not matched to a gene; V was cut back by 6 bases and J by 6 bases. CDR3: CSVSSGGRLRSDTQYF. DNA for the CDR3: TGCAGCGTCTCCAGCGGGGGGCGACTCCGATCGGATACGCAGTATTTT.

This clone was recorded once. This rearrangement joins TRBV5-1 to TRBJ1-2; D is ambiguous. This CDR3 region has 16 residues. V was cut by 3 bases and J by 1 base, with 16 bases left in between. Germline CDR1 SGHRS, CDR2 YFSETQ. CDR3 protein: CASSSEGRTLNYGYTF. CDR3 in DNA: TGCGCCAGCAGCTCGGAGGGCAGAACCCTTAACTATGGCTACACCTTC.

This chain connects TRBV5-4 to TRBJ2-5, with 15 nucleotides matching TRBD2. Germline V gene sequence: CDR1 SGHNT, CDR2 YYREEE (reference sequence). Trimming at V came to 5 bases and at J to 2 bases, leaving 4 bases not matched to a gene. The CDR3 spans 16 residues. The CDR3 DNA sequence: TGTGCCAGCAGGGAGGGACTAGCGGGGGGTCAAGAGACCCAGTACTTC. Its translation: CASREGLAGGQETQYF.

This chain joins TRBV7-9 and TRBJ1-2; TRBD1 aligns across 7 bases. CDR1 is SEHNR and CDR2 is FQNEAQ in the germline V gene (reference sequence). The ends lost 1 base at V and 8 bases at J; junction bases unmatched: 10. This CDR3 has 15 residues. The CDR3 nucleotides are TGTGCCAGCAGCTTAGAGGACAGGACGACGATGGGCTACACCTTC. Amino acid sequence: CASSLEDRTTMGYTF.

This CDR3 reads CASSPRTGERPPLHF. The DNA for the CDR3 is TGTGCCAGCAGCCCTCGGACAGGGGAGAGGCCACCCCTCCACTTT. The chain couples TRBV9 to TRBJ1-6; 9 positions agree with TRBD1. This CDR3 is 15 amino acids long. Germline CDR1 SGDLS, CDR2 YYNGEE. The V gene end was trimmed by 4 bases and the J gene end by 11 bases; junction bases not matched to a gene: 10.

The chain employs TRBV5-4 and TRBJ2-2, with D tentatively TRBD2 (6 bases). Germline V gene lookup returns CDR1 SGHNT and CDR2 YYREEE (reference sequence). V was cut by 4 bases and J by 2 bases, with 15 bases left in between. There are 16 residues in the CDR3. CDR3 amino acids: CASSRGSDRNTGELFF. For the CDR3, the DNA is TGTGCCAGCAGCCGGGGGAGCGACAGAAACACCGGGGAGCTGTTTTTT.

The chain combines TRBV6-1 with TRBJ1-6, with D tentatively TRBD1 (5 bases). The V gene's germline CDR1 is MNHNS and CDR2 SASEGT. This CDR3 spans 14 amino acids. Trimming pared 3 bases from V and 3 bases from J, leaving 6 bases between. CDR3 bases: TGTGCCAGCAGTGAGCAGGGCTATAATTCACCCCTCCACTTT. This encodes CASSEQGYNSPLHF.

The rearrangement links TRBV5-6 to TRBJ1-1; a weak D match, TRBD1 (5 bases). The CDR3 extends over 15 amino acids. The germline V gene encodes CDR1 SGHDT and CDR2 YYEEEE. V lost 4 bases, J lost 5 bases, and 18 bases lay in between. CDR3 region: CASSPAIHRGTEAFF. The CDR3 region has the DNA TGTGCCAGCAGCCCAGCAATACATCGGGGGACTGAAGCTTTCTTT.

The genes are TRBV4-2 and TRBJ1-4; 9 nucleotides match TRBD1. This CDR3 contains 16 residues. V trimming: 3 bases; J trimming: 0 bases; junction bases outside the gene matches: 2. Looked up from germline, CDR1 is LGHNA and CDR2 is YNFKEQ. CDR3 region: CASSQTGGSTNEKLFF. CDR3 nucleotides: TGTGCCAGCAGCCAGACAGGGGGTTCAACTAATGAAAAACTGTTTTTT.

J is TRBJ1-6 and V is TRBV6-1, with a possible D match to TRBD1 (6 bases). Trimming removed 4 bases from V and 1 base from J, with 14 bases in between. This CDR3 comprises 17 residues. Germline loops: CDR1 MNHNS, CDR2 SASEGT. CDR3 nucleotides: TGTGCCAGCAGTGGGGGTTGGACAGATTCCTATAATTCACCCCTCCACTTT. Amino acid sequence: CASSGGWTDSYNSPLHF.

CDR3 sequence: CASSVLRGLETQYF. CDR3 sequence (DNA): TGCGCCAGCAGCGTACTCAGGGGGCTGGAGACCCAGTACTTC. This sequence joins TRBV5-1 and TRBJ2-5; 8 bases line up with TRBD1. The CDR3 sequence is 14 residues long. With V trimmed by 4 bases and J by 5 bases, 7 bases remained unmatched. Germline CDR1 is SGHRS and CDR2 is YFSETQ.